The clone carrying this T cell receptor (beta chain) was picked up many times. Trimming cost V 0 bases and J 8 bases; bases outside gene matches: 12. Germline lookup yields CDR1 SGDLS and CDR2 YYNGEE. The CDR3 runs 17 residues. This sample is part of a study of neurological immune-mediated disorders. TCRdb independently ran MiXCR on the 5' RACE reads; one entry per CDR3 protein. The sample shows approximately 100,000 distinct CDR3 sequences, roughly 3.5% of them seen only once. This chain connects TRBV9 to TRBJ1-4, with 8 bases fitting TRBD1. What was sequenced was PBMCs. This clonotype was sampled from a woman between 18 and 29 years old with multiple sclerosis. CDR3 in DNA: TGTGCCAGCAGCGTAGTGGGGCAGGGGGCCGGAAAAGAAAAACTGTTTTTT. This encodes CASSVVGQGAGKEKLFF.